Listed here are 8 T cell receptor beta chains from one sample, sequenced in a study of cytomegalovirus exposure and HLA in healthy donors. Researchers ran the PCR with 60 Vbeta and 13 Jbeta primers. Generated by immunoSEQ multiplex PCR, the TCRdb table keeps only in-frame clones and is missing some. The data show about 190,000 clones, roughly 90% seen once. The sequenced sample consisted of PBMCs. The receptors come from a woman under 40 in good health and CMV-seronegative.

The chain employs TRBV19 and TRBJ1-1; the D is unclear. Trimming left V 6 bases short and J 0 bases short, with 5 bases between. Germline CDR1 LNHDA, CDR2 SQIVND (reference sequence). CDR3 length: 12 residues. In DNA form, the CDR3 reads TGTGCCAGTAGCAATGTGAACACTGAAGCTTTCTTT. It yields the protein CASSNVNTEAFF.

The chain links TRBV11-2 to TRBJ2-5; a possible D gene is TRBD2 (6 bases). From germline, CDR1 is SGHAT and CDR2 FQNNGV. Trimming removed 5 bases from V and 5 bases from J, with 15 bases in between. This CDR3 is built from 14 residues. The CDR3 reads CASSPITSRETQYF. CDR3 DNA: TGTGCCAGCAGCCCTATTACTAGCAGGGAGACCCAGTACTTC.

The chain employs TRBV5-1 and TRBJ2-1, with D maybe TRBD1 (5 bases). Trimming took 2 bases from V and 6 from J, leaving 21 bases between them. Looked up from germline, CDR1 is SGHRS and CDR2 is YFSETQ. This CDR3 contains 17 residues. In nucleotides, the CDR3 is TGCGCCAGCAGCTTTTCTCAGATCGGGTGGGGCATCAATGAGCAGTTCTTC. This encodes CASSFSQIGWGINEQFF. Drawing the rest from reference TRBV5-1 and TRBJ2-1, the complete variable domain is KAGVTQTPRYLIKTRGQQVTLSCSPISGHRSVSWYQQTPGQGLQFLFEYFSETQRNKGNFPGRFSGRQFSNSRSEMNVSTLELGDSALYLCASSFSQIGWGINEQFFGPGTRLTVL.

The chain links TRBV28 to TRBJ2-1; 9 bases line up with TRBD2. Germline assignment: CDR1 MDHEN and CDR2 SYDVKM. After removal of 2 bases from V and 6 bases from J, the junction contained 5 bases not matched to a gene. This CDR3 is 15 amino acids long. The chain's CDR3 is CASSLASGITNEQFF. DNA of the CDR3: TGTGCCAGCAGTTTAGCTAGCGGGATTACCAATGAGCAGTTCTTC.

The chain employs TRBV9 and TRBJ1-3, with 9 bases lining up with TRBD1. This CDR3 comprises 14 residues. CDR1 SGDLS and CDR2 YYNGEE come from the germline V gene. Trimming took 3 bases from V and 4 from J; bases not matched to a gene: 2. CDR3 DNA: TGTGCCAGCAGCGCGGACAGGGGAGGAAACACCATATATTTT. It is translated as CASSADRGGNTIYF.

This rearrangement joins TRBV5-4 to TRBJ2-7; D is perhaps TRBD2 (6 bases). V lost 4 bases to trimming and J lost 2 bases, with 13 bases between them. Germline V CDR1 and CDR2: SGHNT, YYREEE (reference sequence). This CDR3 is built from 14 residues. CDR3 sequence: CASSPSSVTYEQYF. In DNA form, the CDR3 reads TGTGCCAGCAGCCCTTCTAGCGTGACCTACGAGCAGTACTTC.

CDR3 nucleotides: TGTGCCAGCAGCCCAGGACAGAGAACCGGGGAGCTGTTTTTT. Protein: CASSPGQRTGELFF. The gene calls are TRBV13 and TRBJ2-2, with a weak D call TRBD1 (6 bases). V dropped 5 bases and J dropped 5 bases, with 12 bases sitting between them. Germline CDR1 and CDR2: PRHDT and FYEKMQ (reference sequence). The CDR3 loop spans 14 amino acids.

This clone was observed once. The chain has TRBV28 and TRBJ2-1; a weak D match, TRBD1 (6 bases). This CDR3 region has 16 residues. The ends were cut back, 6 bases at V and 3 bases at J, with 18 bases in the middle. Germline CDR1 is MDHEN and CDR2 is SYDVKM. The CDR3 DNA sequence: TGTGCCAGCAGCAATTCAAGGGGGACACACTACAATGAGCAGTTCTTC. Amino acid sequence: CASSNSRGTHYNEQFF.